The 29 T cell receptor beta chains presented below share a single source sample, sequenced in a study of T cell repertoires in aging, cancer and after chemotherapy. TRB rearrangements spanning V, D and J were amplified using mixed TRB-A/B primers. From the multiplex PCR reads, TCRdb called clonotypes with MiXCR, one entry per CDR3 protein. The sample holds about 5,100 distinct CDR3 sequences, roughly 25% seen once. Amplification of TCR beta used genomic DNA extracted from peripheral blood. The sample consisted of blood. The receptors here all came from a human donor in good health.

This clonotype was detected only a few times. The chain joins TRBV5-1 to TRBJ2-5; TRBD1 matches 8 bases. The V gene end was trimmed by 0 bases and the J gene end by 5 bases; junction bases not matched to a gene: 6. CDR3 length equals 15 residues. Germline V gene data show CDR1 as SGHRS and CDR2 as YFSETQ. This chain's CDR3 is CASSLGRGRMETQYF. The CDR3 bases are TGCGCCAGCAGCTTGGGCAGGGGGCGGATGGAGACCCAGTACTTC. Full variable domain (remainder filled in from reference TRBV5-1 and TRBJ2-5): KAGVTQTPRYLIKTRGQQVTLSCSPISGHRSVSWYQQTPGQGLQFLFEYFSETQRNKGNFPGRFSGRQFSNSRSEMNVSTLELGDSALYLCASSLGRGRMETQYFGPGTRLLVL.

For this clonotype: A read error may explain this, as a much larger clone is one base away. The chain uses TRBV11-2 and TRBJ2-1; TRBD1 or TRBD2 may be the D gene (5 bases each). The V end was cut by 5 bases, the J end by 8 bases, with 13 bases between. CDR3 size: 13 residues. Germline V gives CDR1 SGHAT, CDR2 FQNNGV. CDR3 sequence reads: CASSTSTGYEQFF. The CDR3 DNA follows: TGTGCCAGCAGCACTAGTACAGGTTATGAGCAGTTCTTC.

This chain links TRBV19 with TRBJ2-1; 7 nucleotides line up with TRBD2. This CDR3 is 15 amino acids long. J lost 5 bases, V lost 3 bases, and 7 bases had no gene match. CDR1 and CDR2 (germline): LNHDA, SQIVND (reference sequence). The CDR3 DNA reads as TGTGCCAGTAGTATCGCAGTAGCGGGCAACAATGAGCAGTTCTTC. Amino acid sequence: CASSIAVAGNNEQFF. Filled out from reference TRBV19 and TRBJ2-1, the complete variable domain reads DGGITQSPKYLFRKEGQNVTLSCEQNLNHDAMYWYRQDPGQGLRLIYYSQIVNDFQKGDIAEGYSVSREKKESFPLTVTSAQKNPTAFYLCASSIAVAGNNEQFFGPGTRLTVL.

By share of the sample, this clonotype is large. The V and J genes are TRBV29-1 and TRBJ1-2, with TRBD1 identical over 8 bases. V lost 4 bases to trimming and J lost 4 bases; unmatched junction nucleotides: 5. Germline V gene lookup returns CDR1 SQVTM and CDR2 ANQGSEA. The CDR3 is 13 residues long. The CDR3 DNA follows: TGCAGCGTTGCAGGGGGCGCTGGCTATGGCTACACCTTC. Translated: CSVAGGAGYGYTF.

This clonotype turned up a few times. The rearrangement uses TRBV30 and TRBJ2-5; TRBD2 agrees at 10 bases. The CDR3 extends over 14 amino acids. The junction had 3 bases not matched to a gene; V was cut back by 4 bases and J by 1 base. Germline values: CDR1 GTSNPN, CDR2 SVGIG (reference sequence). The CDR3 reads CAWTLAGGQETQYF. The DNA for the CDR3 is TGTGCCTGGACCTTAGCGGGGGGCCAAGAGACCCAGTACTTC. Supplemented by reference TRBV30 and TRBJ2-5, the full variable domain reads SQTIHQWPATLVQPVGSPLSLECTVEGTSNPNLYWYRQAAGRGLQLLFYSVGIGQISSEVPQNLSASRPQDRQFILSSKKLLLSDSGFYLCAWTLAGGQETQYFGPGTRLLVL.

The chain is built from TRBV5-1 and TRBJ2-3, with D unresolved. Between the trimmed V and J ends, which lost 2 bases and 1 base, there was a span of 14 bases. CDR1 and CDR2 from the germline V gene are SGHRS and YFSETQ. The CDR3 is made up of 16 amino acids. CDR3 DNA: TGCGCCAGCAGCTTAGGTCCCCCGTCGGGCACAGATACGCAGTATTTT. This sequence encodes CASSLGPPSGTDTQYF.

By frequency in the sample, this clonotype is medium-sized. This chain links TRBV30 with TRBJ2-2; no definite D call. The CDR3 contains 16 residues. V lost 3 bases to trimming and J lost 0 bases, with 14 bases between them. The germline V gene has CDR1 GTSNPN and CDR2 SVGIG (reference sequence). Here the CDR3 reads CAWRSGLYANTGELFF. DNA of the CDR3: TGTGCCTGGAGGTCAGGCCTCTACGCGAACACCGGGGAGCTGTTTTTT.

This clonotype is deemed medium-sized (0.01 to 0.1%). The chain has TRBV29-1 and TRBJ2-1; a weak D match, TRBD1 (6 bases). CDR3 size: 15 residues. Trimming took off 4 bases at V and 4 bases at J, with 17 bases between the two ends. Germline values: CDR1 SQVTM, CDR2 ANQGSEA. The CDR3 protein is CSVVGQPEKYNEQFF. In DNA, the CDR3 is TGCAGCGTTGTAGGACAGCCCGAAAAATACAATGAGCAGTTCTTC.

This chain links TRBV7-9 with TRBJ1-2; D remains unclear. The length of the CDR3 is 14 residues. Germline CDR1 is SEHNR and CDR2 is FQNEAQ (reference sequence). V lost 5 bases to trimming and J lost 3 bases, with 13 bases between them. In DNA form, the CDR3 reads TGTGCCAGCAGCACTGGACCCGAGCACTATGGCTACACCTTC. As protein: CASSTGPEHYGYTF.

The genes are TRBV12-3 or TRBV12-4 and TRBJ2-7; a weak D match, TRBD2 (5 bases). Trimming shortened V by 3 bases and J by 4 bases, and 7 bases separated the two germline ends. The CDR3 has 12 residues. The CDR3 coding sequence is TGTGCCAGCAGTTTCGAGCGGTACGAGCAGTACTTC. Its protein product is CASSFERYEQYF.

The chain has TRBV19 and TRBJ1-2, with 8 positions matching TRBD1. CDR3 length: 13 amino acids. The ends lost 9 bases at V and 6 bases at J; junction bases unmatched: 9. Germline CDR1 reads LNHDA; CDR2 reads SQIVND (reference sequence). The CDR3: CASSWTGQDGYTF. The CDR3 DNA reads TGTGCCAGCAGCTGGACAGGGCAGGATGGCTACACCTTC.

In this sample, this clonotype turned up a few times. The chain couples TRBV4-2 to TRBJ1-5; a weak D match, TRBD1 (5 bases). CDR1 and CDR2 (germline): LGHNA, YNFKEQ. Trimming cost V 0 bases and J 1 base, with 10 bases left between them. The CDR3 loop spans 16 amino acids. Here the CDR3 DNA reads TGTGCCAGCAGCCAAGATGAAAGGGGAAGCAATCAGCCCCAGCATTTT. Translating gives CASSQDERGSNQPQHF.

This clonotype was picked up a small number of times. The CDR3 protein is CASSSTPGQRLYGYTF. In DNA, the CDR3 is TGTGCCAGCAGTTCAACGCCGGGACAGAGACTCTATGGCTACACCTTC. The chain is built from TRBV28 and TRBJ1-2; the match to TRBD1 covers 7 bases. Germline V gene sequence: CDR1 MDHEN, CDR2 SYDVKM. There are 16 residues in the CDR3. The junction had 12 bases not matched to a gene; V was cut back by 4 bases and J by 4 bases.

By its share, this clonotype is medium-sized. V usage is TRBV29-1 and J usage is TRBJ1-2; D is ambiguous. The germline V gene has CDR1 SQVTM and CDR2 ANQGSEA. The CDR3 is 16 amino acids. The V end was cut by 4 bases, the J end by 0 bases, with 18 bases between. The DNA of the CDR3 is TGCAGCGTTGCCGGACGTCCAGGCCCCTCTAACTATGGCTACACCTTC. Protein product: CSVAGRPGPSNYGYTF.

By proportion, this clonotype is medium-sized. The rearrangement uses TRBV6-5 and TRBJ2-1, with 9 positions matching TRBD1. The CDR3 loop spans 13 amino acids. J was trimmed by 9 bases and V by 5 bases; bases with no gene match: 5. The germline V gene encodes CDR1 MNHEY and CDR2 SVGAGI. CDR3 DNA: TGTGCCAGCAGTACCGGGACAGGGCGTGAGCAGTTCTTC. Its translation: CASSTGTGREQFF.

CDR3: CSARDPGQGRGTEAFF. In nucleotides, the CDR3 is TGCAGTGCTAGAGATCCCGGACAGGGAAGAGGCACTGAAGCTTTCTTT. The V call is TRBV20-1, the J call TRBJ1-1; 8 bases map to TRBD1. With 0 bases clipped from V and 4 bases from J, the junction kept 10 bases outside the gene matches. The CDR3 length is 16 residues. CDR1 is DFQATT, CDR2 SNEGSKA, per germline (reference sequence).

As to this clonotype: Sequence at one end of the junction differs from germline and may be a read error. This rearrangement joins TRBV28 to TRBJ2-6, with D possibly being TRBD1 (5 bases). Germline assignment: CDR1 MDHEN and CDR2 SYDVKM. The CDR3 consists of 13 residues. This CDR3 is CASSTSGANVLIF. The CDR3 DNA sequence: TGTGCCAGCAGTACCTCTGGGGCCAACGTCCTGATTTTC.

The chain couples TRBV6-2 or TRBV6-3 to TRBJ1-5, with 7 bases that match TRBD1. The J segment lost 6 bases and the V segment lost 2 bases, leaving 7 bases of the junction unmatched. Germline-derived CDR1 and CDR2 are MNHEY and SVGEGT. This CDR3 is 15 amino acids long. The CDR3 reads CASSYLSGQTQPQHF. The CDR3 nucleotides are TGTGCCAGCAGTTACCTATCGGGACAGACTCAGCCCCAGCATTTT.

This clonotype was seen a handful of times. The chain recombines TRBV5-1 with TRBJ2-2; TRBD1 might be the D (7 bases). V was pared by 4 bases and J by 4 bases, with 17 bases between. CDR1 and CDR2 from the germline V gene are SGHRS and YFSETQ. This CDR3 contains 16 residues. The CDR3, as DNA: TGCGCCAGCAGCCAGGGATCAGGGGGGACCACCGGGGAGCTGTTTTTT. Protein product: CASSQGSGGTTGELFF.

By share of the sample, this clonotype is medium-sized. The chain links TRBV19 to TRBJ2-1; D uncertain. The ends were cut back, 3 bases at V and 9 bases at J, with 12 bases in the middle. CDR3 length: 13 residues. Germline loops: CDR1 LNHDA, CDR2 SQIVND (reference sequence). The CDR3 bases are TGTGCCAGTAGTATCCCATACAGAACTGAGCAGTTCTTC. It encodes CASSIPYRTEQFF. Using reference TRBV19 and TRBJ2-1 for the parts outside the CDR3, the full variable domain is DGGITQSPKYLFRKEGQNVTLSCEQNLNHDAMYWYRQDPGQGLRLIYYSQIVNDFQKGDIAEGYSVSREKKESFPLTVTSAQKNPTAFYLCASSIPYRTEQFFGPGTRLTVL.

Turning to this clonotype: A read error may explain this, as a much larger clone is one base away. The conserved final phenylalanine or tryptophan is absent from the CDR3, which likely points to a read error. The V gene is TRBV14, the J gene TRBJ1-2; a weak D match, TRBD1 (5 bases). CDR1 and CDR2 (germline): SGHDN, FVKESK. V shed 6 bases and J shed 7 bases, with 15 bases lying between them. This CDR3 region has 13 residues. CDR3 amino acids: CASSADRFSGYTL. CDR3 nucleotide sequence: TGTGCCAGCAGTGCCGACAGATTCTCTGGCTACACCTTA.

This clonotype rates as large. This sequence joins TRBV19 and TRBJ2-2; the D gene is possibly TRBD2 (5 bases). The CDR3 sequence is 13 residues long. Between the trimmed V and J ends, which lost 1 base and 8 bases, there was a span of 8 bases. The germline V gene encodes CDR1 LNHDA and CDR2 SQIVND (reference sequence). This CDR3 reads CASSIAGWGELFF. For the CDR3, the DNA is TGTGCCAGTAGTATAGCGGGGTGGGGGGAGCTGTTTTTT.

V gene TRBV7-3 combines with J gene TRBJ2-3; 7 bases map to TRBD1. The CDR3 length is 17 residues. V lost 4 bases to trimming and J lost 3 bases; unmatched junction nucleotides: 13. Germline V lookup: CDR1 SGHTA, CDR2 FQGTGA. The CDR3 DNA is TGTGCCAGCAGCTCCCGGAGCGGCAGGGGGTGGACAGATACGCAGTATTTT. Amino acids: CASSSRSGRGWTDTQYF.

This clonotype ranks as medium-sized. J is TRBJ2-2 and V is TRBV5-5; possible D gene TRBD1, 5 bases. This CDR3 is 14 amino acids long. V lost 5 bases to trimming and J lost 7 bases, with 15 bases between them. Germline V gives CDR1 SGHKS, CDR2 YYEKEE (reference sequence). The CDR3 sequence: CASRGPRGVGELFF. The CDR3 DNA follows: TGTGCCAGCAGGGGGCCGCGTGGTGTCGGGGAGCTGTTTTTT.

The chain combines TRBV20-1 with TRBJ2-7, with D possibly matching TRBD2 (6 bases). V lost 5 bases to trimming and J lost 1 base, with 12 bases between them. Germline-derived CDR1 and CDR2 are DFQATT and SNEGSKA (reference sequence). This CDR3 is 13 amino acids long. The CDR3 sequence: CSAFRDSSYEQYF. The CDR3 region has the DNA TGCAGTGCTTTCCGGGACTCATCCTACGAGCAGTACTTC.

In this sample, this clonotype is medium-sized (0.01 to 0.1%). The V gene is TRBV6-1, the J gene TRBJ1-1; 9 nucleotides line up with TRBD1. J was trimmed by 5 bases and V by 2 bases; bases with no gene match: 6. Germline-derived CDR1 and CDR2 are MNHNS and SASEGT. The CDR3 totals 15 residues. This chain's CDR3 is CASSEWGGTGTEAFF. CDR3 sequence (DNA): TGTGCCAGCAGTGAATGGGGGGGGACAGGGACTGAAGCTTTCTTT.

This clonotype turned up a few times. The chain uses TRBV11-1 and TRBJ2-3, with 12 bases matching TRBD2. This CDR3 has 17 amino acids. With V trimmed by 5 bases and J by 4 bases, 10 bases remained unmatched. CDR1 SGHAT and CDR2 FQDESV come from the germline V gene (reference sequence). This chain's CDR3 is CASSPHPSGGAADTQYF. For the CDR3, the DNA is TGTGCCAGCAGCCCTCACCCTAGCGGGGGGGCAGCAGATACGCAGTATTTT.

Points on this clonotype: This clone may be a read error of a much larger clone one base away. The chain uses TRBV6-5 and TRBJ1-6, with 9 positions matching TRBD1. Germline CDR1 reads MNHEY; CDR2 reads SVGAGI. V dropped 5 bases and J dropped 10; count of bases not matched to a gene: 9. The CDR3 covers 15 residues. The CDR3 here is CASSRGTGKDSPLHF. The CDR3 DNA sequence: TGTGCCAGCAGTCGGGGGACAGGGAAAGACTCACCCCTCCACTTT.

The J gene is TRBJ2-7, the V gene TRBV7-9; a possible D gene is TRBD1 (6 bases). Trimming shortened V by 5 bases and J by 5 bases, and 13 bases separated the two germline ends. CDR3 length: 13 amino acids. CDR1 SEHNR and CDR2 FQNEAQ come from the germline V gene (reference sequence). The CDR3 here is CASSLEGDHEQYF. The CDR3, as DNA: TGTGCCAGCAGCCTCGAGGGGGACCACGAGCAGTACTTC. Full variable domain (rest looked up from reference TRBV7-9 and TRBJ2-7): DTGVSQNPRHKITKRGQNVTFRCDPISEHNRLYWYRQTLGQGPEFLTYFQNEAQLEKSRLLSDRFSAERPKGSFSTLEIQRTEQGDSAMYLCASSLEGDHEQYFGPGTRLTVT.